This T cell receptor (beta chain) was identified in a study of T cell changes during pregnancy in multiple sclerosis. The germline CDR1 and CDR2 sequences are MRHNA and SNTAGT. The CDR3 is 16 residues long. V shed 7 bases and J 10 bases; nucleotides not matched to a gene: 18. The protocol was immunoSEQ multiplex PCR, while the TCRdb copy is restricted to in-frame clones and leaves out a portion. The sample has some 8,700 clones; more than 75% are singletons. The V gene is TRBV6-4, the J gene TRBJ1-1, with TRBD1 matching 10 bases. The sequences come from CD8+ T cells from peripheral blood mononuclear cells, collected in the first trimester of pregnancy. This TCR came from a female donor in good health, enrolled as a control in a pregnancy study. The CDR3 DNA is TGTGCCAGCACTCCCATGGGGGGACAGGGGCCCCTACGAGCTTTCTTT. It specifies CASTPMGGQGPLRAFF.